This TCR beta chain was sequenced during a study of T cells in Graves' hyperthyroidism and ophthalmopathy. Overall study context: Peripheral blood was secured at the point of initial diagnosis, before any treatment.

It was RNA transcripts that yielded the amplified TCR beta CDR3 regions. Primed by the HTBI set, a first-round RT-PCR was run on the TCR CDR3. TCRdb re-derived calls from the multiplex PCR reads in MiXCR, one entry per CDR3 protein. The sample lists about 380,000 distinct CDR3 sequences, about 15% occurring once. General observations from the study: The model's output predicted ophthalmopathy at a median of roughly seven months prior to onset.

In the case of this clonotype: Its matching antigen is unknown. A much larger clone differs from this one at a single base, so this may be a read error. This is likely a read error, given that the CDR3 carries no conserved phenylalanine or tryptophan at its end.

The PBMCs were taken from roughly 9.3 ml of fresh peripheral blood. The TCR sequence derives from a woman aged 60 to 75 with Graves' hyperthyroidism. Sample: blood.

CDR3 coding DNA: TGTGCCACCAGCAGAGATCCGACGAGCTCCTACGAGCAGTACCTC. Protein: CATSRDPTSSYEQYL. V gene TRBV15 combines with J gene TRBJ2-7; D gene uncertain. The V end was cut by 0 bases, the J end by 0 bases, with 9 bases between. Germline loops: CDR1 LNHNV, CDR2 YYDKDF (reference sequence). The CDR3 covers 15 residues.